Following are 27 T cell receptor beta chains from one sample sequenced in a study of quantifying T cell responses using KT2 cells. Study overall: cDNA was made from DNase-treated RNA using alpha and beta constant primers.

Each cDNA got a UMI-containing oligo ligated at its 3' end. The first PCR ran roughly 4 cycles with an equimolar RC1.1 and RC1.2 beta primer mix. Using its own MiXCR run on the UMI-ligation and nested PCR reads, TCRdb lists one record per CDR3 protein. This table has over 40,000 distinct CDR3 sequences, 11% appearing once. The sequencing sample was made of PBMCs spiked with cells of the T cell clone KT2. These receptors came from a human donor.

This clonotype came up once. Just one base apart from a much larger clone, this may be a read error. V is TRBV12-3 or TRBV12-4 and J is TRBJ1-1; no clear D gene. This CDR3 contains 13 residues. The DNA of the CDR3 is TGTGTCAGCAGTTTATCCCTGAACACTGAAGCTTTCTTT. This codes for CVSSLSLNTEAFF.

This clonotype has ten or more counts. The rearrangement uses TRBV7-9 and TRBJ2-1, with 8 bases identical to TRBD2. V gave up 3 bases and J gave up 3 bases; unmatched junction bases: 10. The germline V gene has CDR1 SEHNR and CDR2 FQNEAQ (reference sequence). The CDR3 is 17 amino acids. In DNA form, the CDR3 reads TGTGCCAGCAGCTTCCCCGGGACTAGGGACGGCTACAATGAGCAGTTCTTC. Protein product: CASSFPGTRDGYNEQFF.

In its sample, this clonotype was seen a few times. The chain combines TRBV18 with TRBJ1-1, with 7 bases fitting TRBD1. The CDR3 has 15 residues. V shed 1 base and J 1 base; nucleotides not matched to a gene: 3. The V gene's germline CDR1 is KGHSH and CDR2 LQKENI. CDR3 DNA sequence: TGTGCCAGCTCACCACAGGGGGCTAAGAACACTGAAGCTTTCTTT. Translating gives CASSPQGAKNTEAFF.

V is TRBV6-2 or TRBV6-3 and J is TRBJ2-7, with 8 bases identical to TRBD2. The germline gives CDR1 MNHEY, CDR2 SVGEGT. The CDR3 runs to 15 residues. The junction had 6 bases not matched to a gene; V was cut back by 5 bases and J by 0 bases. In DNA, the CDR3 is TGTGCCAGCAGTCCGCTTAGCGGGACCTCCTACGAGCAGTACTTC. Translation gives CASSPLSGTSYEQYF.

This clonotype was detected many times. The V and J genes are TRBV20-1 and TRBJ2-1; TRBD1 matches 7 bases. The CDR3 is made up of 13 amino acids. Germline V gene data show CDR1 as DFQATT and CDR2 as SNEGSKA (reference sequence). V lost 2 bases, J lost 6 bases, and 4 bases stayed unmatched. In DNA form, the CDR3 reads TGCAGTGCTAGAACAGGGGAGCTCAATGAGCAGTTCTTC. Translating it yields CSARTGELNEQFF.

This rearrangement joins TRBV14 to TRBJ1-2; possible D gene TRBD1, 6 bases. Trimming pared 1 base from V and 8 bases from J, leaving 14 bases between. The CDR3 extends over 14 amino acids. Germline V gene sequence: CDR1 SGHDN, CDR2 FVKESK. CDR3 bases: TGTGCCAGCAGCCAAGGGACAGCCCGGGCGGGCTACACCTTC. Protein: CASSQGTARAGYTF. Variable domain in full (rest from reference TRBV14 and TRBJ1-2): EAGVTQFPSHSVIEKGQTVTLRCDPISGHDNLYWYRRVMGKEIKFLLHFVKESKQDESGMPNNRFLAERTGGTYSTLKVQPAELEDSGVYFCASSQGTARAGYTFGSGTRLTVV.

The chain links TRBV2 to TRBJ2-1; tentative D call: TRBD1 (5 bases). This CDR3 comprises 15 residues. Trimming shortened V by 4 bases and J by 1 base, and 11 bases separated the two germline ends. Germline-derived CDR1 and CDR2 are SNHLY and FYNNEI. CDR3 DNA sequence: TGTGCCAGCAGTGGAAGGGGTCTTTCCTACAATGAGCAGTTCTTC. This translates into CASSGRGLSYNEQFF.

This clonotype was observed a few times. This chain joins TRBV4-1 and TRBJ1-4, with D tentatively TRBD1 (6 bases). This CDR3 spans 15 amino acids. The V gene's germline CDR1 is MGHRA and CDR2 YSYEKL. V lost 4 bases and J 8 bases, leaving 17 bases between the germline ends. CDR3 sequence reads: CASSPQAGADEKLFF. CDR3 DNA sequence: TGCGCCAGCAGCCCCCAGGCGGGGGCGGACGAAAAACTGTTTTTT.

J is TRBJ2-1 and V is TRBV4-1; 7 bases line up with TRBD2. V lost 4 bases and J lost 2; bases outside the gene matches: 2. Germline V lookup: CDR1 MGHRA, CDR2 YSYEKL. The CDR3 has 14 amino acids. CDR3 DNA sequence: TGCGCCAGCAGCCCGGGACTACCCTACAATGAGCAGTTCTTC. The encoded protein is CASSPGLPYNEQFF.

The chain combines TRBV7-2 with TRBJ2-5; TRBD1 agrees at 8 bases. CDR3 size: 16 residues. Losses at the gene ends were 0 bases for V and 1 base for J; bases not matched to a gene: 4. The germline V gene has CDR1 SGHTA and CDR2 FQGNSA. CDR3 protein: CASSLALQGAQETQYF. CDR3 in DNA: TGTGCCAGCAGCTTAGCGCTGCAGGGGGCCCAAGAGACCCAGTACTTC.

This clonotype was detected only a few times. The CDR3 bases are TGCAGCGTTGTACAGGGGAGCACCGGGGAGCTGTTTTTT. Protein: CSVVQGSTGELFF. The rearrangement links TRBV29-1 to TRBJ2-2; 7 nucleotides line up with TRBD1. CDR1 and CDR2 from the germline V gene are SQVTM and ANQGSEA. After removal of 4 bases from V and 4 bases from J, the junction contained 3 bases not matched to a gene. The CDR3 totals 13 residues.

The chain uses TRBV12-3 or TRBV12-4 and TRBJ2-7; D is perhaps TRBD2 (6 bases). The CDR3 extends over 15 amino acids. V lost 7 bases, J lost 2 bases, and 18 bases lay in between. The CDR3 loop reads CASTSRDGGAYEQYF. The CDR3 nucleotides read TGTGCCAGCACCTCCCGGGACGGGGGAGCCTACGAGCAGTACTTC.

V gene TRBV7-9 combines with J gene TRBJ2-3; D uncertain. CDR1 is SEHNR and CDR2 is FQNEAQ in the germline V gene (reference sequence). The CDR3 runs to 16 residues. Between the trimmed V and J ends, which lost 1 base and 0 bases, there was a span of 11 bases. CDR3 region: CASSLVLPGSTDTQYF. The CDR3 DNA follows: TGTGCCAGCAGCTTAGTACTACCCGGGAGCACAGATACGCAGTATTTT. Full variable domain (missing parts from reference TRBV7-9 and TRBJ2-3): DTGVSQNPRHKITKRGQNVTFRCDPISEHNRLYWYRQTLGQGPEFLTYFQNEAQLEKSRLLSDRFSAERPKGSFSTLEIQRTEQGDSAMYLCASSLVLPGSTDTQYFGPGTRLTVL.

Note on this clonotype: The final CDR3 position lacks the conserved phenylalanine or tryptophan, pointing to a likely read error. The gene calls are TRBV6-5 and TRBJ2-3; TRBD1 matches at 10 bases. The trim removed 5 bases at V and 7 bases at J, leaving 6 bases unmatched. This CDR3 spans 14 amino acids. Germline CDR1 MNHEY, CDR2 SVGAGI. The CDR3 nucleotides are TGTGCCAGCAGTCCGGGACAGGGGATTTATACGCAGTATCTT. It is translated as CASSPGQGIYTQYL.

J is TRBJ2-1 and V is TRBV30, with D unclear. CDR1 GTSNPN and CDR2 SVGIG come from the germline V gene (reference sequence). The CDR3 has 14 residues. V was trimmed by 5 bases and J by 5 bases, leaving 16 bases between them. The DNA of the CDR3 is TGTGCCTGGTGTATGGGATTACCAAACAATGAGCAGTTCTTC. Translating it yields CAWCMGLPNNEQFF.

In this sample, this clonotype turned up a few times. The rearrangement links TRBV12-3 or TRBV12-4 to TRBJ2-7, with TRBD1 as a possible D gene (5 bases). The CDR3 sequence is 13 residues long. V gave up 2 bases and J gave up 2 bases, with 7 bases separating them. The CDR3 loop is CASSLSRAYEQYF. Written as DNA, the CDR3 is TGTGCCAGCAGTTTAAGCAGGGCCTACGAGCAGTACTTC.

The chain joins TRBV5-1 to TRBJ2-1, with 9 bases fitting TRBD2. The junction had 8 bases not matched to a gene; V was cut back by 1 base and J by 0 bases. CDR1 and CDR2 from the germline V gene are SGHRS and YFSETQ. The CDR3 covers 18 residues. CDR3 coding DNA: TGCGCCAGCAGCTTGCGTCAGGCGGGAGGGAGCTCCTACAATGAGCAGTTCTTC. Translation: CASSLRQAGGSSYNEQFF.

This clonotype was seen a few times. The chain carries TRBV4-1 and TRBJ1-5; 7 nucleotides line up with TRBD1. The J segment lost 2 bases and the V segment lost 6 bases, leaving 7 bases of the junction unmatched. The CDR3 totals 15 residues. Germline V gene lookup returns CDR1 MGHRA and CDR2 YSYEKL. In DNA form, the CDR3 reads TGCGCCAGCAGGGTGAGACAGGGTGGCAATCAGCCCCAGCATTTT. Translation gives CASRVRQGGNQPQHF.

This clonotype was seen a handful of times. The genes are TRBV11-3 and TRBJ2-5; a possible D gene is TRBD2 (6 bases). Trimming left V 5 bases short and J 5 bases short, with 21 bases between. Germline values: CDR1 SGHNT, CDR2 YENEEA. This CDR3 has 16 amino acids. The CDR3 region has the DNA TGTGCCAGCAGCAGCCCTCGTAGCGGAACCCAGGAGACCCAGTACTTC. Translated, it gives CASSSPRSGTQETQYF.

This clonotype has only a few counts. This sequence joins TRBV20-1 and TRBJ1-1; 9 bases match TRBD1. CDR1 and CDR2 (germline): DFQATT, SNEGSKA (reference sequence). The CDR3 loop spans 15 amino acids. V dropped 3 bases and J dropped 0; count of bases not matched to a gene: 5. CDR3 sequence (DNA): TGCAGTGCTAGGAGGACAGGGGAAATGAACACTGAAGCTTTCTTT. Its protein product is CSARRTGEMNTEAFF.

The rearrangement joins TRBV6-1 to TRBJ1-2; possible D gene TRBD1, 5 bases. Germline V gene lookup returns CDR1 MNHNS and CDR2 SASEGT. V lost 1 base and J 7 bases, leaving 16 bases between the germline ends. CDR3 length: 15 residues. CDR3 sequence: CASSEEPSGIGGYTF. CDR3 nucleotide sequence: TGTGCCAGCAGTGAAGAACCCTCAGGGATAGGTGGCTACACCTTC.

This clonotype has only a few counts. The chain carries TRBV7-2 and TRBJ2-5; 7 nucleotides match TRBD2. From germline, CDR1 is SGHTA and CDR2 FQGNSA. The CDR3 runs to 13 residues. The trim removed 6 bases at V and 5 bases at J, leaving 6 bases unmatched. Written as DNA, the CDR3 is TGTGCCAGCAGGGGGGGGAGGGTGGAGACCCAGTACTTC. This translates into CASRGGRVETQYF.

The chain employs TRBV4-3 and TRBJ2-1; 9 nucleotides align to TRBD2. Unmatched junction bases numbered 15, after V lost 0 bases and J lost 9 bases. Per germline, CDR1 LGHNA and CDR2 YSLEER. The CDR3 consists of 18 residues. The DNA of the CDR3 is TGCGCCAGCAGCCAAGATTGGCTTGGGCGGGAGGGCCCCCGTGAGCAGTTCTTC. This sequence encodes CASSQDWLGREGPREQFF.

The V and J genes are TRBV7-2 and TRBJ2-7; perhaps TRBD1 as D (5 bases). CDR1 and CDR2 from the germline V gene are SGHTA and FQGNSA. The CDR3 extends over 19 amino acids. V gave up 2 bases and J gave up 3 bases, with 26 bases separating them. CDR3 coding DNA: TGTGCCAGCAGCTTAACTGTTGACCTAGGGGCCCTAACCGTCTACGAGCAGTACTTC. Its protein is CASSLTVDLGALTVYEQYF.

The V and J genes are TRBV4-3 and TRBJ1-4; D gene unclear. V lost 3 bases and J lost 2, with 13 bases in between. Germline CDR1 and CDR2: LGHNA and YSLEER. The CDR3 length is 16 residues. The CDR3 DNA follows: TGCGCCAGCAGCCAGGCTTCGGGGAGGACTAATGAAAAACTGTTTTTT. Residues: CASSQASGRTNEKLFF.

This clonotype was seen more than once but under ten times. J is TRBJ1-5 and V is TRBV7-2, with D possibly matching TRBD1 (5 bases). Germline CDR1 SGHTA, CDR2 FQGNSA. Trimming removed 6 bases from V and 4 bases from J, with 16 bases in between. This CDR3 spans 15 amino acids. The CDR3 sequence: CASRLAGSRNQPQHF. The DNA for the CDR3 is TGTGCCAGCAGGCTTGCAGGGAGCAGAAATCAGCCCCAGCATTTT.

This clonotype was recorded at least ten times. In DNA form, the CDR3 reads TGTGCCAGCAGCTTAGCCGGGGACTCCTACAATGAGCAGTTCTTC. Residues: CASSLAGDSYNEQFF. The chain has TRBV6-4 and TRBJ2-1; tentatively, D is TRBD2 (5 bases). CDR1 and CDR2 (germline): MRHNA, SNTAGT. The length of the CDR3 is 15 residues. Trimming removed 6 bases at V and 0 bases at J, with 12 bases between.